This TCR beta chain was recovered during a study of blood T cell repertoires in COVID-19. Study-level information: Donors in the United States, Italy and Spain gave samples during acute or convalescent COVID-19. PBMCs, B-cell-depleted T cells, or T cells were the source of the cDNA or gDNA that made up the material.

CDR3 length: 16 residues. Unmatched junction bases numbered 16, after V lost 9 bases and J lost 3 bases. Germline V gene sequence: CDR1 LNHDA, CDR2 SQIVND (reference sequence). Per the original methods: The assay estimated nucleated cells by amplifying reference gene primers. Assay used: immunoSEQ multiplex PCR; TCRdb lists only in-frame clones, some missing. V and J calls and clone size are as listed in that table; D and trimming were resolved from the DNA. This sample has about 250,000 clones; roughly 90% occur once, and the top ten carry under 2.5%. The chain employs TRBV19 and TRBJ2-7; TRBD1 matches at 8 bases. The sequence was collected from a woman in her 40s who had recovered from COVID-19. Sample: peripheral blood. CDR3 coding DNA: TGTGCCAGCTCGGGACAGGCGTTCGTGGGGGGCTACGAGCAGTACTTC. Translated, it gives CASSGQAFVGGYEQYF.